Following are 8 T cell receptor beta chains from one sample sequenced in a study of shared clonotypes between healthy human individuals. Positively selected for CCR7, the CD45RO-negative cells used as naive CD8 cells excluded terminally differentiated effector memory CD45RA+ cells. TCRdb keeps only in-frame clones here, not all; method: immunoSEQ multiplex PCR. The table includes about 2.1 million clones, more than 85% detected once. Sequencing used naive CD8+ T cells from PBMCs. These receptors were taken from a man aged 18 to 30 in good health. Some clones in this sample may be carry-over from other donors' samples.

V gene TRBV2 combines with J gene TRBJ2-3, with 10 positions matching TRBD2. The trim removed 6 bases at V and 3 bases at J, leaving 6 bases unmatched. Per germline, CDR1 SNHLY and CDR2 FYNNEI. The CDR3 loop spans 15 amino acids. CDR3 in amino acids: CASSLGLAKTDTQYF. CDR3 sequence (DNA): TGTGCCAGCAGCCTGGGACTAGCGAAAACAGATACGCAGTATTTT.

V usage is TRBV9 and J usage is TRBJ2-5; maybe TRBD1 (6 bases). Trimming took 4 bases from V and 5 from J, leaving 15 bases between them. Germline CDR1 is SGDLS and CDR2 is YYNGEE. The length of the CDR3 is 14 residues. CDR3: CASSSYRDGETQYF. The CDR3 bases are TGTGCCAGCAGCTCCTACAGGGATGGCGAGACCCAGTACTTC.

V gene TRBV4-1 combines with J gene TRBJ2-7; D assignment may be TRBD1 or TRBD2 (5 bases each). Trimming removed 4 bases at V and 5 bases at J, with 15 bases between. Germline loops: CDR1 MGHRA, CDR2 YSYEKL. The CDR3 consists of 14 residues. The CDR3 nucleotides are TGCGCCAGCAGCCTTCGACAAAGGGGACACGAGCAGTACTTC. This sequence encodes CASSLRQRGHEQYF.

This clone has just one count. CDR3 protein: CASSLDRGGPYGYTF. The CDR3, as DNA: TGTGCCAGCAGCTTAGATCGGGGAGGGCCGTATGGCTACACCTTC. V gene TRBV11-2 combines with J gene TRBJ1-2, with unresolved D. The length of the CDR3 is 15 residues. The germline V and J ends were trimmed by 0 bases and 5 bases, with 13 bases remaining between them. Germline V CDR1 and CDR2: SGHAT, FQNNGV.

The chain joins TRBV7-8 to TRBJ2-5, with 7 nucleotides matching TRBD2. CDR1 is SGHVS, CDR2 FQNEAQ, per germline. V was pared by 2 bases and J by 4 bases, with 4 bases of the junction left unmatched. The CDR3 length is 14 residues. CDR3 DNA: TGTGCCAGCAGCTTACGGCGGGAGTTAGAGACCCAGTACTTC. Translating gives CASSLRRELETQYF.

The J gene is TRBJ1-4, the V gene TRBV6-1, with TRBD1 matching over 10 bases. With V trimmed by 3 bases and J by 7 bases, 8 bases remained unmatched. This CDR3 has 16 amino acids. Germline values: CDR1 MNHNS, CDR2 SASEGT. CDR3 nucleotide sequence: TGTGCCAGCAGTGATACTGACAGGGGGCAGTTTGAAAAACTGTTTTTT. It specifies CASSDTDRGQFEKLFF.

The rearrangement uses TRBV28 and TRBJ2-1; TRBD2 agrees at 13 bases. The CDR3 runs 14 residues. Germline CDR1 MDHEN, CDR2 SYDVKM. Trimming took 5 bases from V and 12 from J; bases not matched to a gene: 7. In nucleotides, the CDR3 is TGTGCCAGCAGTCCACGACTAGCGGGAGGCTGGCAGTTCTTC. It codes for CASSPRLAGGWQFF.

The CDR3 nucleotides read TGTGCCTGTTCGGTATCGCCAGGGGGGTCGAATGGCTACACCTTC. Its protein is CACSVSPGGSNGYTF. This chain connects TRBV19 to TRBJ1-2; 7 bases are shared with TRBD1. This CDR3 is 15 amino acids long. V shed 11 bases and J 6 bases; nucleotides not matched to a gene: 18. Germline values: CDR1 LNHDA, CDR2 SQIVND (reference sequence). The full variable domain, completed using reference TRBV19 and TRBJ1-2, is DGGITQSPKYLFRKEGQNVTLSCEQNLNHDAMYWYRQDPGQGLRLIYYSQIVNDFQKGDIAEGYSVSREKKESFPLTVTSAQKNPTAFYLCACSVSPGGSNGYTFGSGTRLTVV.